Described below is a single TCR beta chain sequence and its context. The data originate from a study of cytomegalovirus exposure and HLA in healthy donors. The PCR used 60 Vbeta and 13 Jbeta primers. TCRdb's copy holds only in-frame clones and misses some; the assay was immunoSEQ multiplex PCR. The sample carries more than 200,000 clones, roughly four fifths recorded once. The V gene end was trimmed by 5 bases and the J gene end by 6 bases; junction bases not matched to a gene: 7. Germline CDR1 reads SGHVS; CDR2 reads FNYEAQ. This CDR3 region has 15 residues. V and J are TRBV7-6 and TRBJ2-1; 10 nucleotides agree with TRBD1. The clonotype comes from a girl between 10 and 17 years old in good health and CMV-seronegative. Material: PBMCs. The CDR3 reads CASSRTGTGANEQFF. For the CDR3, the DNA is TGTGCCAGCAGCCGAACCGGGACAGGGGCCAATGAGCAGTTCTTC.